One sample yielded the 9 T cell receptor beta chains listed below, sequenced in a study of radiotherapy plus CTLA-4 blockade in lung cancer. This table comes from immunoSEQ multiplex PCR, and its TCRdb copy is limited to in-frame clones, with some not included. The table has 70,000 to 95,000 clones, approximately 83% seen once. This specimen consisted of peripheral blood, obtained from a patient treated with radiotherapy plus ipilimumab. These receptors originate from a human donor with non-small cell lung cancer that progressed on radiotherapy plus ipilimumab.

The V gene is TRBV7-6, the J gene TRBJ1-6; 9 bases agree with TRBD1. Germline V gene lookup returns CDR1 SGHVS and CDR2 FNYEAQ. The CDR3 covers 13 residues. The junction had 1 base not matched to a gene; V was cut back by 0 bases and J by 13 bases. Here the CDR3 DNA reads TGTGCCAGCAGCTTAGCCGACAGGGGGCCCCTCCACTTT. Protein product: CASSLADRGPLHF.

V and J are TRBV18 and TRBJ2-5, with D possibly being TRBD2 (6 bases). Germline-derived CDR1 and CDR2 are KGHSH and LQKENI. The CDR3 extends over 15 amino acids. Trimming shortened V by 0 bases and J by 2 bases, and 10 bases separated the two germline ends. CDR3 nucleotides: TGTGCCAGCTCACCACCGAGCCTAGCGCAAGAGACCCAGTACTTC. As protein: CASSPPSLAQETQYF.

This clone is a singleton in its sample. This chain's CDR3 is CASRGWTSGGANTQYF. The DNA of the CDR3 is TGTGCCAGCAGGGGGTGGACTAGCGGGGGGGCAAATACGCAGTATTTT. This chain joins TRBV27 and TRBJ2-3; 15 nucleotides align to TRBD2. The CDR3 loop spans 16 amino acids. Germline V gives CDR1 MNHEY, CDR2 SMNVEV (reference sequence). V gave up 6 bases and J gave up 7 bases; unmatched junction bases: 8.

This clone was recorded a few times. CDR3 nucleotides: TGTGCCAGCAGGATCGCGGGGGGGGCACACAATGAGCAGTTCTTC. Translation: CASRIAGGAHNEQFF. The chain carries TRBV2 and TRBJ2-1; TRBD2 aligns across 9 bases. Looked up from germline, CDR1 is SNHLY and CDR2 is FYNNEI. V was pared by 6 bases and J by 5 bases, with 8 bases of the junction left unmatched. CDR3 length: 15 residues.

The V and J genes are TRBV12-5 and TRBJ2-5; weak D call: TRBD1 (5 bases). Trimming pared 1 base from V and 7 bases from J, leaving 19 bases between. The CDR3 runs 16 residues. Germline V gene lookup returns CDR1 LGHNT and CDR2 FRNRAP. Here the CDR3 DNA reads TGTGCTAGTGGTTTGGCAGGAACAGGCGGCCCTCGGACCCAGTACTTC. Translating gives CASGLAGTGGPRTQYF.

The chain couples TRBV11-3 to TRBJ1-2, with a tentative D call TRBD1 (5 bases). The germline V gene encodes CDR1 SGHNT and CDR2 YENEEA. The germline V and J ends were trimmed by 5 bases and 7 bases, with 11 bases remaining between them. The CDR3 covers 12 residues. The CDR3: CASSKRQSGYTF. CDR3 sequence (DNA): TGTGCCAGCAGCAAGCGACAGTCTGGCTACACCTTC. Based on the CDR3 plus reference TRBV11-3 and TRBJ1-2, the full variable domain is EAGVVQSPRYKIIEKKQPVAFWCNPISGHNTLYWYLQNLGQGPELLIRYENEEAVDDSQLPKDRFSAERLKGVDSTLKIQPAELGDSAVYLCASSKRQSGYTFGSGTRLTVV.

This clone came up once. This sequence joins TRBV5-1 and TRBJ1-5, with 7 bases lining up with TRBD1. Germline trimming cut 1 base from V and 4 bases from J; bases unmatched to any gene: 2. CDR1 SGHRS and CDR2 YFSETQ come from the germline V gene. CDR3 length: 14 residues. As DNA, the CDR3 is TGCGCCAGCAGCTTGTCAGGGGGGAATCAGCCCCAGCATTTT. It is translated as CASSLSGGNQPQHF.

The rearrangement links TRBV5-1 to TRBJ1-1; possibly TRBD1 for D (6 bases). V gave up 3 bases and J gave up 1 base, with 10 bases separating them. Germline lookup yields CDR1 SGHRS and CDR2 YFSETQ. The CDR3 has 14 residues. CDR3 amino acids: CASSYQGKNTEAFF. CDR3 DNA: TGCGCCAGCAGCTACCAGGGGAAGAACACTGAAGCTTTCTTT.

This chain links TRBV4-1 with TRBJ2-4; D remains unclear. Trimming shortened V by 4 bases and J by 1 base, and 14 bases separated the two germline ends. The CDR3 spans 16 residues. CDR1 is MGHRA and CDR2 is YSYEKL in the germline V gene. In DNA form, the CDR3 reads TGCGCCAGCAGCCCCGGGCCTGATTGGGCCAAAAACATTCAGTACTTC. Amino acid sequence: CASSPGPDWAKNIQYF.